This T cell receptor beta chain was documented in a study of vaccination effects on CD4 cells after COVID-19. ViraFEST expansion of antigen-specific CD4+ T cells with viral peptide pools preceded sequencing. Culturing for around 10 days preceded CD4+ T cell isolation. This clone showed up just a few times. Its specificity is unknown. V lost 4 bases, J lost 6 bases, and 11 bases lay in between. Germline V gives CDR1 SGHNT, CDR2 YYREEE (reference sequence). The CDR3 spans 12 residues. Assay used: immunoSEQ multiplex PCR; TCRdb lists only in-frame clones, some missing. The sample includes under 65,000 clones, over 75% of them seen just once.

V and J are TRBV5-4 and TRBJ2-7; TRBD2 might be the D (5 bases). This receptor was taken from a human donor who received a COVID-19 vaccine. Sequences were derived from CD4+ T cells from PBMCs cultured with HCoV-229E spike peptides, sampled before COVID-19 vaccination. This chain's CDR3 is CASSAVGGEQYV. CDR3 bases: TGTGCCAGCAGCGCGGTCGGAGGCGAGCAGTACGTC.